One sample yielded the 9 T cell receptor beta chains listed below, sequenced in a study of OX40 agonist ivuxolimab in advanced cancers. Assay used: immunoSEQ multiplex PCR; TCRdb lists only in-frame clones, some missing. Among 94,000 or so clones listed, 84% were seen once. Sample: CD4+ or CD8+ T cells sorted from blood, taken in a trial of the OX40 agonist ivuxolimab. The receptors here all came from an adult with an advanced solid tumor such as melanoma, head and neck, liver or kidney cancer.

This clone was observed a handful of times. The V and J genes are TRBV5-1 and TRBJ1-2, with D perhaps matching TRBD1 (6 bases). The germline V and J ends were trimmed by 4 bases and 0 bases, with 16 bases remaining between them. CDR1 and CDR2 (germline): SGHRS, YFSETQ. The CDR3 sequence is 16 residues long. DNA for the CDR3: TGCGCCAGCAGCCCGCTGACAGGTCCAGCTAACTATGGCTACACCTTC. This gives the protein CASSPLTGPANYGYTF.

V gene TRBV2 combines with J gene TRBJ2-1; D unclear. CDR1 and CDR2 from the germline V gene are SNHLY and FYNNEI. This CDR3 is 14 amino acids long. V was clipped by 3 bases and J by 5 bases, with 11 bases between them. The CDR3, as DNA: TGTGCCAGCAGTGACCTAGGCTTTAACAATGAGCAGTTCTTC. This codes for CASSDLGFNNEQFF.

This chain links TRBV7-6 with TRBJ1-6, with D tentatively TRBD1 (5 bases). The CDR3 has 16 amino acids. Trimming cost V 5 bases and J 3 bases, with 14 bases left between them. Germline V gene lookup returns CDR1 SGHVS and CDR2 FNYEAQ. The CDR3 reads CASSLGGDLYNSPLHF. The DNA of the CDR3 is TGTGCCAGCAGCCTCGGGGGGGACCTCTATAATTCACCCCTCCACTTT.

The genes are TRBV9 and TRBJ1-1; D is ambiguous. The CDR3 loop spans 15 amino acids. Germline V gene data show CDR1 as SGDLS and CDR2 as YYNGEE. V lost 0 bases and J 1 base, leaving 10 bases between the germline ends. CDR3 loop: CASSVGAERNTEAFF. CDR3 sequence (DNA): TGTGCCAGCAGCGTAGGGGCAGAGCGGAACACTGAAGCTTTCTTT.

V and J are TRBV4-1 and TRBJ2-1, with a weak D call TRBD1 (6 bases). The germline V gene has CDR1 MGHRA and CDR2 YSYEKL. V was clipped by 0 bases and J by 5 bases, with 20 bases between them. The CDR3 is 18 amino acids. The CDR3: CASSQDQGRGPTNNEQFF. The CDR3 region has the DNA TGCGCCAGCAGCCAAGATCAGGGGCGAGGACCAACTAACAATGAGCAGTTCTTC.

This chain uses TRBV4-3 with TRBJ1-3; D is uncertain. The CDR3 is made up of 15 amino acids. Trimming pared 0 bases from V and 0 bases from J, leaving 6 bases between. The V gene's germline CDR1 is LGHNA and CDR2 YSLEER. The CDR3 is CASSQERGSGNTIYF. The DNA of the CDR3 is TGCGCCAGCAGCCAAGAACGGGGCTCTGGAAACACCATATATTTT.

The chain combines TRBV28 with TRBJ1-3; D is undetermined. V lost 2 bases, J lost 0 bases, and 5 bases lay in between. The germline V gene encodes CDR1 MDHEN and CDR2 SYDVKM. The CDR3 length is 14 residues. The CDR3 loop reads CASSLRDSGNTIYF. For the CDR3, the DNA is TGTGCCAGCAGTTTACGCGACTCTGGAAACACCATATATTTT.

The J gene is TRBJ2-5, the V gene TRBV6-5; D possibly corresponds to TRBD1 (6 bases). Trimming left V 5 bases short and J 1 base short, with 11 bases between. CDR1 and CDR2 from the germline V gene are MNHEY and SVGAGI. This CDR3 has 14 amino acids. CDR3 loop: CASSQGGIQETQYF. CDR3 bases: TGTGCCAGCAGTCAAGGGGGAATCCAAGAGACCCAGTACTTC.

CDR3 nucleotides: TGTGCCAGCAGCCAAGATCGAGGTAACTATGGCTACACCTTC. Its protein product is CASSQDRGNYGYTF. This chain connects TRBV4-2 to TRBJ1-2, with D unresolved. The germline V gene has CDR1 LGHNA and CDR2 YNFKEQ. V was clipped by 0 bases and J by 1 base, with 6 bases between them. There are 14 residues in the CDR3.